Each of the 15 T cell receptor beta chains below was sequenced from the same sample in a study of T cell responses to AZD1222 COVID-19 vaccine. Assay: immunoSEQ multiplex PCR; the TCRdb copy retains only in-frame clones and omits some. The sample lists 100,000 to 140,000 clones, roughly nine tenths occurring once. The source was peripheral blood, collected on day 0 of AZD1222 vaccination. All receptors derive from an adult in good health.

V usage is TRBV14 and J usage is TRBJ1-5; D gene ambiguous. V lost 3 bases to trimming and J lost 0 bases, with 3 bases between them. The germline V gene has CDR1 SGHDN and CDR2 FVKESK. The CDR3 contains 13 residues. This CDR3 is CASSHGSNQPQHF. The CDR3 coding sequence is TGTGCCAGCAGCCATGGTAGCAATCAGCCCCAGCATTTT.

A word on this clone: A read error may produce the germline difference seen at one junction end. This chain uses TRBV7-9 with TRBJ1-1, with D unresolved. CDR3 length equals 14 residues. Germline CDR1 reads SEHNR; CDR2 reads FQNEAQ (reference sequence). The CDR3 DNA is TGTGCCAGCAGCTTGGCAGGTTCGAACACTAAAGCTTTCTTT. Translating it yields CASSLAGSNTKAFF.

The gene calls are TRBV27 and TRBJ2-5, with TRBD1 identical over 7 bases. Looked up from germline, CDR1 is MNHEY and CDR2 is SMNVEV (reference sequence). The V gene end was trimmed by 6 bases and the J gene end by 5 bases; junction bases not matched to a gene: 6. CDR3 length equals 13 residues. The CDR3 coding sequence is TGTGCCAGCAGGTTGACAGGGCGGGAGACCCAGTACTTC. Its translation is CASRLTGRETQYF.

The chain employs TRBV20-1 and TRBJ2-4; 7 bases map to TRBD2. CDR1 is DFQATT and CDR2 is SNEGSKA in the germline V gene (reference sequence). Trimming at V came to 3 bases and at J to 8 bases, leaving 13 bases not matched to a gene. CDR3 length equals 15 residues. CDR3 sequence (DNA): TGCAGTGCTAGTTTAGGCGGGAGAGGAGCGGACATTCAGTACTTC. Amino acids: CSASLGGRGADIQYF.

This sequence joins TRBV18 and TRBJ1-1, with a weak D call TRBD1 (6 bases). The V and J ends lost 5 bases and 1 base respectively, with 14 bases between them. CDR3 size: 15 residues. CDR1 and CDR2 from the germline V gene are KGHSH and LQKENI. As DNA, the CDR3 is TGTGCCAGCTCAGAACAGGGTGGGGAGAACACTGAAGCTTTCTTT. Translating it yields CASSEQGGENTEAFF.

CDR3 residues: CASSITGLSQPQHF. In DNA, the CDR3 is TGTGCCAGTAGTATTACGGGCCTCTCCCAGCCCCAGCATTTT. The chain carries TRBV19 and TRBJ1-5; D is unresolved. Germline assignment: CDR1 LNHDA and CDR2 SQIVND (reference sequence). Trimming took 3 bases from V and 7 from J, leaving 13 bases between them. This CDR3 is built from 14 residues.

The chain joins TRBV6-5 to TRBJ1-2; possible D gene TRBD1, 5 bases. This CDR3 contains 13 residues. The germline V gene has CDR1 MNHEY and CDR2 SVGAGI. V lost 7 bases and J 5 bases, leaving 14 bases between the germline ends. CDR3 in amino acids: CASTHGTTYGYTF. DNA for the CDR3: TGTGCCAGCACCCACGGGACTACGTATGGCTACACCTTC.

This clone was seen a single time. One junction end disagrees with the germline gene, perhaps due to a read error. V is TRBV7-8 and J is TRBJ2-7, with 7 bases lining up with TRBD2. CDR1 is SGHVS and CDR2 is FQNEAQ in the germline V gene. The CDR3 contains 14 residues. As DNA, the CDR3 is TGTGCCAGCAGCACCCGACTAGCTACTTACGTGCAGTACTTC. Encoded protein: CASSTRLATYVQYF. The whole variable domain, filled in from reference TRBV7-8 and TRBJ2-7, reads GAGVSQSPRYKVAKRGQDVALRCDPISGHVSLFWYQQALGQGPEFLTYFQNEAQLDKSGLPSDRFFAERPEGSVSTLKIQRTQQEDSAVYLCASSTRLATYVQYFGPGTRLTVT.

CDR3 loop: CASSSNHQGGSYEQYF. The CDR3 region has the DNA TGTGCCAGTAGCTCCAATCATCAGGGTGGCTCCTACGAGCAGTACTTC. This chain connects TRBV19 to TRBJ2-7; D is perhaps TRBD1 (5 bases). The germline CDR1 and CDR2 sequences are LNHDA and SQIVND (reference sequence). This CDR3 region has 16 residues. Trimming took off 6 bases at V and 0 bases at J, with 18 bases between the two ends.

The V and J genes are TRBV7-2 and TRBJ2-1; no firm D call. Germline assignment: CDR1 SGHTA and CDR2 FQGNSA. V dropped 2 bases and J dropped 3 bases, with 11 bases sitting between them. The CDR3 contains 15 residues. The chain's CDR3 is CASSLLGLNYNEQFF. As DNA, the CDR3 is TGTGCCAGCAGCTTACTAGGTCTTAACTACAATGAGCAGTTCTTC.

This clone was observed once. The chain employs TRBV4-3 and TRBJ2-2; D not certain. The CDR3 sequence is 17 residues long. CDR1 and CDR2 (germline): LGHNA, YSLEER. Trimming shortened V by 10 bases and J by 2 bases, and 23 bases separated the two germline ends. Written as DNA, the CDR3 is TGCGCCACCCGAGACTTGGGCAGCACATCAAACACCGGGGAGCTGTTTTTT. This translates into CATRDLGSTSNTGELFF.

V and J are TRBV12-3 or TRBV12-4 and TRBJ1-2, with a tentative D call TRBD1 (5 bases). V dropped 2 bases and J dropped 13 bases, with 17 bases sitting between them. The CDR3 runs 13 residues. CDR3 sequence reads: CASSLPPRATATF. The CDR3 DNA reads TGTGCCAGCAGTTTACCGCCTCGAGCGACAGCCACCTTC.

The rearrangement links TRBV28 to TRBJ1-5; weak D call: TRBD1 (5 bases). The germline CDR1 and CDR2 sequences are MDHEN and SYDVKM. The CDR3 length is 12 residues. Trimming left V 6 bases short and J 5 bases short, with 8 bases between. CDR3 coding DNA: TGTGCCAGCAGCTCGGGGGATCAGCCCCAGCATTTT. It is translated as CASSSGDQPQHF.

V is TRBV11-3 and J is TRBJ1-4, with a possible D match to TRBD1 (6 bases). From germline, CDR1 is SGHNT and CDR2 YENEEA. This CDR3 region has 15 residues. V lost 6 bases, J lost 7 bases, and 18 bases lay in between. CDR3 sequence: CASSQSGGAGEKLFF. DNA for the CDR3: TGTGCCAGCAGTCAATCCGGGGGGGCCGGTGAAAAACTGTTTTTT.

The chain links TRBV28 to TRBJ2-7; TRBD2 agrees at 8 bases. This CDR3 is built from 16 residues. The germline V gene encodes CDR1 MDHEN and CDR2 SYDVKM. V lost 7 bases and J lost 5; bases outside the gene matches: 16. The CDR3 DNA reads as TGTGCCAGCACAAGAGGGGGGGTAGCGGGAAGGCACGAGCAGTACTTC. Encoded protein: CASTRGGVAGRHEQYF.